This TCR beta chain is from a study of cytomegalovirus exposure and HLA in healthy donors. Study in general: An early release of data contained approximately 80 million unique TCRs, which came from HLA-typed donors. Overall study results and limits: There were 150 to 200 TCR beta chains listed as cytomegalovirus-associated. A later analysis linked a missense variant in DCLRE1C to the trimming of TCR beta V and J genes. Data from an earlier analysis indicated that most TCR beta V segments were productive either about 87% or about 30% of the time.

As regards this clone: Its specificity is unknown.

The V and J ends lost 6 bases and 1 base respectively, with 15 bases between them. The CDR3 runs 15 residues. Germline CDR1 reads MGHRA; CDR2 reads YSYEKL. Primers included in the PCR were 60 Vbeta and 13 Jbeta primers. Some clones are missing from TCRdb's copy, which holds only in-frame ones; the method was immunoSEQ multiplex PCR. Of a few hundred thousand clones detected, 75% appear once; the ten largest clones hold less than 2%. The sequencing input was PBMCs. This chain joins TRBV4-1 and TRBJ1-1; no clear D gene. The sequence came from a woman aged 25 to 39 in good health and CMV-seronegative. The CDR3 region is CASRPGVLANTEAFF. CDR3 DNA sequence: TGCGCCAGCAGGCCCGGGGTGTTGGCGAACACTGAAGCTTTCTTT.